The following is a T cell receptor beta chain sequence with its context. V was pared by 10 bases and J by 0 bases, with 9 bases of the junction left unmatched. CDR3 size: 14 residues. CDR1 and CDR2 from the germline V gene are ENHRY and SYGVKD. The method was immunoSEQ multiplex PCR; TCRdb's version includes in-frame clones alone and lacks a portion of them. This sample yields approximately 300,000 clones, of which more than 80% are seen a single time; more than 0.8% belongs to the top ten. The sample belongs to a study of cytomegalovirus exposure and HLA in healthy donors. Sequencing was performed on PBMCs. The rearrangement joins TRBV10-3 to TRBJ2-7; 7 bases align to TRBD1. The sequence was collected from a young woman in good health and CMV-seronegative. CDR3: CATHTGANSYEQYF. For the CDR3, the DNA is TGTGCCACGCACACAGGGGCCAACTCCTACGAGCAGTACTTC.